A selection of T cell receptor beta chains follows, all from one sample in a study of T cells after posttransplantation cyclophosphamide. This table comes from immunoSEQ multiplex PCR, and its TCRdb copy is limited to in-frame clones, with some not included. Found here are 15,000 to 17,000 clones, around 82% of them singletons; the top ten hold over 4.5%. The sequenced sample was PBMCs, obtained roughly 350 days after allogeneic stem cell transplant with calcineurin inhibitor and methotrexate. The receptors originated from a male patient under 35 who received an allogeneic stem cell transplant from a related donor, was CMV-positive, and had no GVHD. The T cells may come from the graft donor. Both conserved end residues are trimmed from each CDR3.

TRBJ1-1,TRBV9,ASSVAGGMTEAF
TRBJ1-5,TRBV27,ASSPGTYNQPQH
TRBJ1-3,TRBV7-9,ASSTSRALSSGNTIY
TRBJ2-1,TRBV14,ASSQWSSGGSDEQF
TRBJ1-1,TRBV6-6,ASSYSPGTVPEAF
TRBJ2-7,TRBV27,ASSSLTGIPYEQY
TRBJ2-7,TRBV7-6,ASSDRQGLEQY
TRBJ1-3,TRBV5-1,ASSSQPPQGGY
TRBJ2-1,TRBV16,ASSFFGTSNEQF
TRBJ2-5,TRBV28,ASSPPLQAQY
TRBJ2-3,TRBV18,ASSRGSGRSDTQY
TRBJ1-5,TRBV6-5,ASRTGKQPQH
TRBJ2-3,TRBV7-6,ASSFRTSGASTDTQY
TRBJ2-1,TRBV28,ASSLGGSSYNEQF
TRBJ2-2,TRBV28,ASRGVRVVGELF
TRBJ2-3,TRBV7-2,ASSFDRGDTQY
TRBJ2-6,TRBV7-2,ASSLGSGASGANVLT
TRBJ2-7,TRBV15,ATSRAVTYEQY
TRBJ2-1,TRBV6-1,ASSVPGTATNSEQF
TRBJ1-1,TRBV11-2,ASSLSSAITPNTEAF
TRBJ2-1,TRBV27,ASSLRRGGLINYSEQF
TRBJ2-7,TRBV6-6,ASSEPGLAEYEQY
TRBJ2-5,TRBV9,ASSVGGLPRETQY
TRBJ1-5,TRBV19,ASNRGTVAQH
TRBJ1-1,TRBV5-1,ASSFRQGAGTEAF
TRBJ1-1,TRBV6-6,ASSAGRQRGETEAF
-,TRBV5-1,ATSQGNEQY
TRBJ1-6,TRBV9,ASSTEPGERGGSPLH
TRBJ2-7,TRBV18,ASSPEISGSGEQY
TRBJ1-2,TRBV19,ASSIGTGDGYT
TRBJ2-7,TRBV28,ASGWGSAYEQY
TRBJ2-4,TRBV29-1,SARQTLAKNIQY
TRBJ2-3,TRBV2,ASSETGTGATDTQY
TRBJ2-7,TRBV4-1,ASSQDPSGVYEQY
TRBJ2-1,TRBV5-1,ASSLSTSGAVTNEQF
TRBJ1-4,TRBV6-5,ASSYGRVGEKLF
TRBJ2-7,TRBV18,ASSPRRSYEQY
-,TRBV28,ASSLMYYEQY
TRBJ2-2,TRBV11-2,ASSLKPQVYGELF
TRBJ2-7,TRBV29-1,RLGSGHGYEQY
TRBJ2-1,TRBV11-1,ASSLRMSEQF